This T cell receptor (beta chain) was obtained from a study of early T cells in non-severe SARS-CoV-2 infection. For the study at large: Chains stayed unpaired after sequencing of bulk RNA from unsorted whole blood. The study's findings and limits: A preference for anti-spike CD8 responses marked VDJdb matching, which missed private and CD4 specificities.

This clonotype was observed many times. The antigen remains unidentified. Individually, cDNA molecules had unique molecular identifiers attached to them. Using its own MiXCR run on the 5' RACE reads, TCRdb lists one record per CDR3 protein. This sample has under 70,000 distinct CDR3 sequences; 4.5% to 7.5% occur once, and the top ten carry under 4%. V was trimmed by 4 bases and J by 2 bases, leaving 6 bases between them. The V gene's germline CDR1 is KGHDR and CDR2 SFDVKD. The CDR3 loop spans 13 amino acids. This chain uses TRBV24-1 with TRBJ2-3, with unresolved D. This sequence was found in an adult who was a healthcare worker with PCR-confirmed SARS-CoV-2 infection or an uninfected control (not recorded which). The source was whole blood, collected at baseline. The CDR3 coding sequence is TGTGCCACCAGTGAAAGCTACACAGATACGCAGTATTTT. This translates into CATSESYTDTQYF.